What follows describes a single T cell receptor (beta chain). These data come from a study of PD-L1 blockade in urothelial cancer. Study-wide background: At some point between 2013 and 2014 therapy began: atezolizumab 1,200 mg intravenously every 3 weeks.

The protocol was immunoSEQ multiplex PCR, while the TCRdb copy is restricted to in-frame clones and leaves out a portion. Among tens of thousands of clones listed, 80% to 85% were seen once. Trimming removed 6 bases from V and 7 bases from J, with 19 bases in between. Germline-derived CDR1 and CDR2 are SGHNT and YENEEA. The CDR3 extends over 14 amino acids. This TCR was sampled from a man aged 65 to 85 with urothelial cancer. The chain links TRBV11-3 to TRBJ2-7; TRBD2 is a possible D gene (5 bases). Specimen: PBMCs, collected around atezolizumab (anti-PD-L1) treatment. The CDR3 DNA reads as TGTGCCAGCAGAAAGGACTCCGCCGCCCTAGAGCAGTACTTC. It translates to CASRKDSAALEQYF.